The sequence of this T cell receptor (beta chain) was determined in a study of technical replicates of blood from a few donors. Germline CDR1 and CDR2: GTSNPN and SVGIG (reference sequence). The CDR3 is made up of 11 amino acids. Trimming stripped 2 bases from V and 2 bases from J, with 4 bases between. Using immunoSEQ multiplex PCR, the repertoire was profiled, and TCRdb retains in-frame clones only, with some absent. The repertoire consists of some 70,000 clones, with 88% occurring once and the leading ten covering around 5%. V usage is TRBV30 and J usage is TRBJ2-7, with D uncertain. The sample comprised PBMCs. The sequence was collected from a human donor in good health. Some clones in this sample may be carry-over from other donors' samples. As DNA, the CDR3 is TGTGCCTGGAGTTCAGCCTACGAGCAGTACTTC. Its translation is CAWSSAYEQYF. Filled out from reference TRBV30 and TRBJ2-7, the complete variable domain reads SQTIHQWPATLVQPVGSPLSLECTVEGTSNPNLYWYRQAAGRGLQLLFYSVGIGQISSEVPQNLSASRPQDRQFILSSKKLLLSDSGFYLCAWSSAYEQYFGPGTRLTVT.